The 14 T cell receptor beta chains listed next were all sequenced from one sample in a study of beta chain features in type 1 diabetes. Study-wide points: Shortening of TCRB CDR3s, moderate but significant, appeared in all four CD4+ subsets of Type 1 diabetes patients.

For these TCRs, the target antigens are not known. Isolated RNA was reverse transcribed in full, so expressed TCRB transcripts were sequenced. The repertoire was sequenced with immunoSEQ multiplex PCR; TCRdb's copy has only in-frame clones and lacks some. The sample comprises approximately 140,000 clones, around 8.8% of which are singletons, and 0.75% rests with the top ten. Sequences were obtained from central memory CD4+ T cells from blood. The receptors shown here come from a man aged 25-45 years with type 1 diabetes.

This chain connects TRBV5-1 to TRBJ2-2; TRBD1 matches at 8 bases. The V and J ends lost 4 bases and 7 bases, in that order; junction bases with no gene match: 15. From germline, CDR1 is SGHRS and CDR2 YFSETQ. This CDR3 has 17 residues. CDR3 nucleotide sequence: TGCGCCAGCAGCCCAGACCCGGGACAGGACCCTTACGGGGAGCTGTTTTTT. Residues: CASSPDPGQDPYGELFF.

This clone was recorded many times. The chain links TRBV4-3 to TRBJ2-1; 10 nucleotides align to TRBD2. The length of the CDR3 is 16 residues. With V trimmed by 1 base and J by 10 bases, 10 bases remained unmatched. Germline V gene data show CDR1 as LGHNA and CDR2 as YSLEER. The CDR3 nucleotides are TGCGCCAGCAGCCAAGTGGTTAGCGGGGGGCCTAGGGAGCAGTTCTTC. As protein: CASSQVVSGGPREQFF.

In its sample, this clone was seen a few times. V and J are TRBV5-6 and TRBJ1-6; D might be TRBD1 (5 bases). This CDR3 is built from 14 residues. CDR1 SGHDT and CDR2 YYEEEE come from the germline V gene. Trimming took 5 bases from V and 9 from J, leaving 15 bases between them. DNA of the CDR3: TGTGCCAGCAGGGGGGAGGGGAACGGTTCACCCCTCCACTTT. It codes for CASRGEGNGSPLHF.

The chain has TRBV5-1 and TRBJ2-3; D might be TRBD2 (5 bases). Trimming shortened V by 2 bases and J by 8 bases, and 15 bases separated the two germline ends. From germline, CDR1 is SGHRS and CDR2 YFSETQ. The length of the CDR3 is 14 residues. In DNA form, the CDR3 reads TGCGCCAGCAGCTTCGGGAATTCGGCAGCTACGCAGTATTTT. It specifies CASSFGNSAATQYF.

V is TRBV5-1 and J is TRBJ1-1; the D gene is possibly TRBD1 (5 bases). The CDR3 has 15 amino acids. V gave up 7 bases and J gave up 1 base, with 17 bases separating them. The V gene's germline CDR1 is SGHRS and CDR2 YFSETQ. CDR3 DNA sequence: TGCGCCAGCCGGTCGGGGGGAGGAGAGAACACTGAAGCTTTCTTT. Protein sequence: CASRSGGGENTEAFF.

The CDR3 here is CASSLVGGGDEQYF. CDR3 nucleotides: TGTGCCAGCAGCTTAGTCGGGGGGGGAGACGAGCAGTACTTC. The V and J genes are TRBV7-8 and TRBJ2-7, with 8 bases matching TRBD2. The junction had 4 bases not matched to a gene; V was cut back by 1 base and J by 5 bases. The CDR3 sequence is 14 residues long. Germline V gene data show CDR1 as SGHVS and CDR2 as FQNEAQ. The variable domain in full, completed from reference TRBV7-8 and TRBJ2-7, reads GAGVSQSPRYKVAKRGQDVALRCDPISGHVSLFWYQQALGQGPEFLTYFQNEAQLDKSGLPSDRFFAERPEGSVSTLKIQRTQQEDSAVYLCASSLVGGGDEQYFGPGTRLTVT.

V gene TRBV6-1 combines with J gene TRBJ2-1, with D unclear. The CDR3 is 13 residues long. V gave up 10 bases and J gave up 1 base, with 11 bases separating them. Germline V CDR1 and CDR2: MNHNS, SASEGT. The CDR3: CAISGNSYNEQFF. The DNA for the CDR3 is TGTGCCATCTCAGGTAATTCCTACAATGAGCAGTTCTTC.

This chain's CDR3 is CASSFHKTGYNEAFF. CDR3 in DNA: TGTGCCAGCAGTTTCCATAAGACAGGGTATAATGAAGCTTTCTTT. This chain joins TRBV28 and TRBJ1-1; the match to TRBD1 covers 7 bases. The CDR3 runs 15 residues. The V gene's germline CDR1 is MDHEN and CDR2 SYDVKM. V lost 3 bases to trimming and J lost 7 bases; unmatched junction nucleotides: 11.

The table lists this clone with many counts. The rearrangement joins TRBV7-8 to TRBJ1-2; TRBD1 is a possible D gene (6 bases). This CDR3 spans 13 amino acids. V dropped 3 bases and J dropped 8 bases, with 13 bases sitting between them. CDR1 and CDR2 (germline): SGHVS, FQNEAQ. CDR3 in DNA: TGTGCCAGCAGCTTCGGACAGCAGGGAGGCTACACCTTC. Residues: CASSFGQQGGYTF.

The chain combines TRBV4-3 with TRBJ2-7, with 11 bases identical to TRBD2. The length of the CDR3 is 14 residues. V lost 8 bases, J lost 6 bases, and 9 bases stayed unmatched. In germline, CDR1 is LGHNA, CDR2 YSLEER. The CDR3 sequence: CASGSGGARGEQYF. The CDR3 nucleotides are TGCGCCAGCGGTAGCGGGGGGGCCAGGGGCGAGCAGTACTTC.

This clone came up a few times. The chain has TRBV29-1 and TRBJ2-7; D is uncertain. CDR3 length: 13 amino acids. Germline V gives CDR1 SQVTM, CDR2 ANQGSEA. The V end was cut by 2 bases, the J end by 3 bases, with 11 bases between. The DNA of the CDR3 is TGCAGCGTTGAACTCCAGTCCAACTACGAGCAGTACTTC. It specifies CSVELQSNYEQYF.

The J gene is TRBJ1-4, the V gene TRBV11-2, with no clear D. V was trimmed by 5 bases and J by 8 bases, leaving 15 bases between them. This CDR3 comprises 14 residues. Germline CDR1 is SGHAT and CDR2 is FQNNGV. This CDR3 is CASSQRGLEEKLFF. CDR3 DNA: TGTGCCAGCAGCCAACGGGGTCTGGAAGAAAAACTGTTTTTT.

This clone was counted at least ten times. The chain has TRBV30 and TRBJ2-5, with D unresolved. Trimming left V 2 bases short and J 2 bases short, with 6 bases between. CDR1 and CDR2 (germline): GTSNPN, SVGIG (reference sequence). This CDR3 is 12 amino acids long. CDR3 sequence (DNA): TGTGCCTGGAGTTTAGCACAAGAGACCCAGTACTTC. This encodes CAWSLAQETQYF.

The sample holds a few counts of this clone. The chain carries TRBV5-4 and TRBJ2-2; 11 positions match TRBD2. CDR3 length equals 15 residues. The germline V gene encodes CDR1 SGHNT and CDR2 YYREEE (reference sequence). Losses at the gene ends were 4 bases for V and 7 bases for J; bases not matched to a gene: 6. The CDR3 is CASSHSGGAFGELFF. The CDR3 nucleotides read TGTGCCAGCAGCCATAGCGGGGGGGCTTTCGGGGAGCTGTTTTTT.